The rows below give T cell receptor beta chains drawn from one sample of a study of shared clonotypes between healthy human individuals. Sequenced by immunoSEQ multiplex PCR; TCRdb stores in-frame clones only, minus some. Of some 790,000 clones in the sample, just under 75% were seen once. Sequencing was performed on memory CD4+ T cells sorted from blood. The receptors come from a woman aged 25 to 45 in good health. Each CDR3 is given with its conserved first and last residue. D genes are given only for firm matches. For some rows the clone size is stated as once, few or many, or as a class when expanded; others skip it.

size | J | D | V | DNA | CDR3
few | TRBJ2-2 | TRBD2 | TRBV28 | TGTGCCAGCAGTCTACCCCCTAGCGGGAGTACCGACGGGGAGCTGTTTTTT | CASSLPPSGSTDGELFF
. | TRBJ2-7 | . | TRBV28 | TGTGCCAGCAGACGAAGTAATAGCGGTTACGAGCAGTACTTC | CASRRSNSGYEQYF
. | TRBJ2-7 | . | TRBV19 | TGTGCCAGTAGTACCAAAAGCGGGCCGGTCTACGAGCAGTACTTC | CASSTKSGPVYEQYF
many | TRBJ1-4 | . | TRBV7-9 | TGTGCCAGCAGCTTAGATTTAACAGTAAATGAAAAACTGTTTTTT | CASSLDLTVNEKLFF
. | TRBJ2-7 | TRBD2 | TRBV11-2 | TGTGCCAGCAGCGAAACTAGCGGGAGGATCTACGAGCAGTACTTC | CASSETSGRIYEQYF
few | TRBJ2-7 | TRBD2 | TRBV5-1 | TGCGCCAGCAGCTGGAAGGGGACTAGCGGGCCCTCATCCTACGAGCAGTACTTC | CASSWKGTSGPSSYEQYF
. | TRBJ2-7 | . | TRBV1 | TGCACCAGCAGTAACACAGCAGGTTGGGACGAGCAGTACTTC | CTSSNTAGWDEQYF
few | TRBJ1-5 | . | TRBV2 | TGTGCCAGCAGCTCCGACAGTCGTAATCAGCCCCAGCATTTT | CASSSDSRNQPQHF
. | TRBJ2-2 | . | TRBV18 | TGTGCCAGCTCACCGCGACTAGGGGATAATATCGGGGAGCTGTTTTTT | CASSPRLGDNIGELFF
. | TRBJ2-7 | . | TRBV5-1 | TGCGCCAGCAGCTCGGACCGACCCGGAGGTTACGAGCAGTACTTC | CASSSDRPGGYEQYF
. | TRBJ2-6 | TRBD2 | TRBV7-2 | TGTGCCAGCAGCCCACCATGGGGGGGAGGGCCTGGGGCCAACGTCCTGACTTTC | CASSPPWGGGPGANVLTF
few | TRBJ2-2 | TRBD1 | TRBV18 | TGTGCCAGCTCACCTAGACAGGGCGACACCGGGGAGCTGTTTTTT | CASSPRQGDTGELFF
. | TRBJ2-7 | . | TRBV2 | TGTGCCAGCATGATAGTCTCTTTCTCCTACGAGCAGTACTTC | CASMIVSFSYEQYF
. | TRBJ1-5 | TRBD1 | TRBV4-1 | TGCGCCAGCAGCCAAGAAGTGGGCAGGGGGTTTCAGCCCCAGCATTTT | CASSQEVGRGFQPQHF
. | TRBJ2-1 | TRBD2 | TRBV29-1 | TGCAGCGTTGGAAGCCTCTTATCTAGCGGGAAGAGGGAGTTCTTC | CSVGSLLSSGKREFF
. | TRBJ1-1 | . | TRBV5-1 | TGCGCCAGCAGCTTGGCCCCGGAGAGGAGCACTGAAGCTTTCTTT | CASSLAPERSTEAFF
. | TRBJ2-6 | TRBD2 | TRBV27 | TGTGCCAGCAGTTTACGGCTCGGGGGGGCTGGGGCCAACGTCCTGACTTTC | CASSLRLGGAGANVLTF
once | TRBJ1-3 | . | TRBV2 | TGTGCCGGCCGGGGGCCGAGCTCTGGAAACACCATATATTTT | CAGRGPSSGNTIYF
. | TRBJ2-1 | . | TRBV18 | TGTGCCAGCTCACGAGACGAGTACAATGAGCAGTTCTTC | CASSRDEYNEQFF
once | TRBJ2-1 | TRBD1 | TRBV5-1 | TGCGCCAGCAGCCAGGGGACAGGGGGCGGTGAGCAGTTCTTC | CASSQGTGGGEQFF
. | TRBJ1-2 | . | TRBV5-1 | TGCGCCAGCAGCTTGGAGACATATGGCTACACCTTC | CASSLETYGYTF
. | TRBJ2-3 | . | TRBV6-4 | TGTGCCAGCAGTGCGACCACGTCAGATACGCAGTATTTT | CASSATTSDTQYF
. | TRBJ2-2 | TRBD1 | TRBV5-1 | TGCGCCAGCAGCTTGGGTTTCAGGGGGACAGGGAACACCGGGGAGCTGTTTTTT | CASSLGFRGTGNTGELFF
. | TRBJ1-2 | . | TRBV19 | TGTGCCAGTAGTAGGGACGAACCTAACTATGGCTACACCTTC | CASSRDEPNYGYTF
. | TRBJ1-4 | TRBD1 | TRBV28 | TGTGCCAGCTTGGGACAGGGGGGCACTAATGAAAAACTGTTTTTT | CASLGQGGTNEKLFF
many | TRBJ1-5 | . | TRBV19 | TGTGCCAGTAACGGCAGGGGTTCGTATGGGACTCAGCCCCAGCATTTT | CASNGRGSYGTQPQHF
. | TRBJ2-3 | . | TRBV18 | TGTGCCAGCTCACGCTCTAGCACAGATACGCAGTATTTT | CASSRSSTDTQYF
once | TRBJ1-1 | . | TRBV11-2 | TGTGCCAGCAGCGGCTACTCCGGGGACAACACTGAAGCTTTCTTT | CASSGYSGDNTEAFF
. | TRBJ1-1 | . | TRBV28 | TGTGCCAGCAGTGAGAGGCACGCTGAAGCTTTCTTT | CASSERHAEAFF
. | TRBJ1-4 | . | TRBV5-1 | TGCGCCAGCAGCGGGGACTCGGGACTCTTT | CASSGDSGLF
. | TRBJ1-1 | . | TRBV6-1 | TGTACCAGCAGACTCAGGGTTCGGGGATCTGAAGCTTTCTTT | CTSRLRVRGSEAFF
. | TRBJ1-4 | . | TRBV15 | TGTGCCACCAGCAGAGGGGGTGGGAATGAAAAACTGTTTTTT | CATSRGGGNEKLFF
. | TRBJ2-6 | . | TRBV5-6 | TGTGCCAGCAGCCCGGTCGGGAGACGCCCTGGGGCCAACGTCCTGACTTTC | CASSPVGRRPGANVLTF
. | TRBJ1-4 | TRBD1 | TRBV4-2 | TGTGCCAGCAGCCAACAAGACAGGGGGAATGAAAAACTGTTTTTT | CASSQQDRGNEKLFF
once | TRBJ2-2 | . | TRBV5-1 | TGCGCCAGCAGCTTGACGACAGGTCAAAGCGCCGGGGAGCTGTTTTTT | CASSLTTGQSAGELFF
few | TRBJ1-1 | . | TRBV29-1 | TGCAGCGTTTCAGTAAATGAAGCTTTCTTT | CSVSVNEAFF
. | TRBJ2-7 | . | TRBV5-1 | TGCGCCAGCAGCTCCGGACTATCGGACGAGCAGTACTTC | CASSSGLSDEQYF
. | TRBJ1-5 | . | TRBV28 | TGTGCCAGCAGGTGGCGAGGGGGGAATCAGCCCCAGCATTTT | CASRWRGGNQPQHF
. | TRBJ1-1 | . | TRBV28 | TGTGCCAGCAAACCTGCCGGGACCATTAAAATGGAAGCTTTCTTT | CASKPAGTIKMEAFF
. | TRBJ1-2 | . | TRBV4-1 | TGCGCCAGCAGCCAAGAAGCTACCGAAACACCCATGGGGGGTAACTATGGCTACACCTTC | CASSQEATETPMGGNYGYTF
. | TRBJ2-3 | . | TRBV7-8 | TGTGCCAGCAGCTTAGTTTCTGTAACAGATACGCAGTATTTT | CASSLVSVTDTQYF
few | TRBJ1-1 | . | TRBV9 | TGTGCCAGCGGTGGGGAGCGGGGTTGGGGCACTGAAGCTTTCTTT | CASGGERGWGTEAFF
. | TRBJ2-7 | . | TRBV18 | TGTGCCAGCTCACCAAGTATAGGGGCGTCTTACGAGCAGTACTTC | CASSPSIGASYEQYF
once | TRBJ2-5 | . | TRBV5-1 | TGCGCCAGCACGGGAGCATTGCAAGAGACCCAGTACTTC | CASTGALQETQYF
. | TRBJ1-2 | . | TRBV29-1 | TGCAGCGTTGAAGATCGGGGGGCGCGGTATGGCTACACCTTC | CSVEDRGARYGYTF
. | TRBJ2-3 | TRBD2 | TRBV4-1 | TGCGCCAATAGACTAGCGGGAACTTGGCGTGTCAGAGATACGCAGTATTTT | CANRLAGTWRVRDTQYF